This TCR beta chain is drawn from a study of blood T cell repertoires in COVID-19. Study context: Some COVID-19 samples were acute and others convalescent; all came from the United States, Italy and Spain. In each case, the material was cDNA or gDNA derived from T cells, B-cell-depleted T cells, or PBMCs.

Original analysis: By means of reference gene primer amplification, nucleated cell counts were estimated. Profiling relied on immunoSEQ multiplex PCR, and the TCRdb table lists in-frame clones only, not all of them. Clone size and V and J calls were adopted from that table, with D and trimming inferred from the DNA. This sample carries 70,000 or so clones, around 86% of them seen once, and the ten largest clones take about 11%. This CDR3 comprises 14 residues. Trimming removed 5 bases at V and 7 bases at J, with 17 bases between. Germline assignment: CDR1 MDHEN and CDR2 SYDVKM. The receptor was derived from an older man with active or convalescent COVID-19. Sequences were obtained from peripheral blood. The chain combines TRBV28 with TRBJ1-2; D remains unclear. The CDR3 protein is CASSLSAGNSGYTF. As DNA, the CDR3 is TGTGCCAGCAGTCTGTCGGCGGGGAACAGTGGCTACACCTTC.